A selection of T cell receptor beta chains follows, all from one sample in a study of blood T cell repertoires in COVID-19. Produced via immunoSEQ multiplex PCR; TCRdb's table is partial and in-frame only. Of just over 350,000 clones in the sample, 87% were seen once. Sequenced sample: PBMCs or T cells enriched from blood (not recorded which). The receptors come from a woman in her 30s who had recovered from COVID-19. CDR3s include the opening cysteine and the closing phenylalanine or tryptophan. The D gene is left open where the match is weak. Where a row states a size, it is once, few, many or the class of an expanded clone; other rows omit it.

D	size	V	J	DNA	CDR3
TRBD2	NA	TRBV18	TRBJ2-3	TGTGCCAGCTCACCTCGGGAGGGGGATACGCAGTATTTT	CASSPREGDTQYF
TRBD1	NA	TRBV24-1	TRBJ1-2	TGTGCCACCAGTGGGCTTACAGGGGCGGGCTATGGCTACACCTTC	CATSGLTGAGYGYTF
TRBD2	NA	TRBV10-2	TRBJ2-2	TGCGCCAGCAGTGGTTTAGCGGGGGACCTCACCGGGGAGCTGTTTTTT	CASSGLAGDLTGELFF
NA	NA	TRBV21-1	TRBJ2-2	TGTGCCAGCAGCAAAGGGGATTCAGGGTGGTGTACCGGGGAGCTGTTTTTT	CASSKGDSGWCTGELFF
NA	NA	TRBV7-9	TRBJ1-1	TGTGCCAGCAGCTTAGCTAGGGGGACGGAGAACACTGAAGCTTTCTTT	CASSLARGTENTEAFF
NA	NA	TRBV2	TRBJ2-6	TGTGCCAGCAGTCTCCCTGGACAGTCTGGGGCCAACGTCCTGACTTTC	CASSLPGQSGANVLTF
NA	NA	TRBV9	TRBJ1-2	TGTGCCAGCAGCGTAGGGGAGACTGGCTACACCTTC	CASSVGETGYTF
TRBD2	NA	TRBV7-2	TRBJ2-5	TGTGCCAGCAGCTTGGCTAGCGGGGGTCCAGAGACCCAGTACTTC	CASSLASGGPETQYF
TRBD2	NA	TRBV12-5	TRBJ2-1	TGTGCTAGTGCTCAGGCGGGAGGGTCCTACAATGAGCAGTTCTTC	CASAQAGGSYNEQFF
TRBD1	NA	TRBV5-4	TRBJ2-7	TGTGCCAGCAGCATCCGGACAGGGTTCTACGAGCAGTACTTC	CASSIRTGFYEQYF
TRBD2	few	TRBV27	TRBJ2-7	TGTGCCACCACCTCACGGGGGGGGATCTCCTACGAGCAGTACTTC	CATTSRGGISYEQYF
TRBD1	NA	TRBV7-8	TRBJ1-2	TGTGCCAGCAGCTTATTTGGACAGGGGGATGCCTATGGCTACACCTTC	CASSLFGQGDAYGYTF
TRBD2	few	TRBV7-3	TRBJ2-2	TGTGCCAGCAGCTTAAATCCGCGGGGGGCAGGCACCGGGGAGCTGTTTTTT	CASSLNPRGAGTGELFF
TRBD2	NA	TRBV7-7	TRBJ2-1	TGTGCTAGCAGCTCCCGACTAGCCAACTACAATGAGCAGTTCTTC	CASSSRLANYNEQFF
TRBD2	NA	TRBV5-1	TRBJ2-7	TGCGCCAGCAGCTTGGGAGCGGGAGTGGTCGAGCAGTACTTC	CASSLGAGVVEQYF
TRBD1	NA	TRBV30	TRBJ1-4	TGTGCCTGGCGGGACAGAGGAGTAGAAAAACTGTTTTTT	CAWRDRGVEKLFF
TRBD1	NA	TRBV2	TRBJ1-2	TGTGCCAGCAGTGAAGCGGGACAGTCTAACTATGGCTACACCTTC	CASSEAGQSNYGYTF
TRBD2	NA	TRBV7-8	TRBJ2-3	TGTGCCAGCAGCTTATGGACTAGCGGGGAAGCAGATACGCAGTATTTT	CASSLWTSGEADTQYF
NA	NA	TRBV11-2	TRBJ2-3	TGTGCCAGCCGGGAGTTCCGAGGTACGCAGTATTTT	CASREFRGTQYF
TRBD2	once	TRBV5-1	TRBJ2-7	TGCGCCAGCAGCAAACAGGGACTAGCGGGAGGCTACGAGCAGTACTTC	CASSKQGLAGGYEQYF
NA	NA	TRBV28	TRBJ1-1	TGTGCCAGCAGTCCCGGGGGGGCTGACACTGAAGCTTTCTTT	CASSPGGADTEAFF
TRBD2	NA	TRBV6-4	TRBJ2-1	TGTGCCAGCAGTGACTCGTTTAGCGGGAGATACAATGAGCAGTTCTTC	CASSDSFSGRYNEQFF
TRBD2	many	TRBV7-6	TRBJ2-2	TGTGCCAGCAGCCATAGCGGGTCCAGCGGGAGTCGACACACCGGGGAGCTGTTTTTT	CASSHSGSSGSRHTGELFF
TRBD2	NA	TRBV9	TRBJ2-3	TGTGCCAGCAGCGTAGAGGCTAGCGGGGGATATGAAGATACGCAGTATTTT	CASSVEASGGYEDTQYF